These 13 T cell receptor beta chains share one sample of origin, sequenced in a study of metastatic and nonmetastatic thyroid tumors. Nobody among the patients had been given any treatment before thyroid surgery. MiXCR reprocessed the PCR reads for TCRdb. The sample shows fewer than 70,000 clones, 25% to 35% of them seen only once. Sequencing was performed on blood. These receptors all come from a female donor with papillary thyroid cancer or a benign thyroid nodule (not recorded which). Some clones in this sample may be carry-over from other donors' samples.

V gene TRBV6-5 combines with J gene TRBJ2-1; 16 positions agree with TRBD2. Germline-derived CDR1 and CDR2 are MNHEY and SVGAGI. The CDR3 length is 17 residues. The ends lost 6 bases at V and 2 bases at J; junction bases unmatched: 4. The CDR3 DNA reads as TGTGCCAGCAGCCGGGGACTAGCGGGAGGGGCCTACAATGAGCAGTTCTTC. It is translated as CASSRGLAGGAYNEQFF.

Here the CDR3 reads CACTSRLPNTGELFF. The CDR3 DNA follows: TGTGCCTGCACCTCTAGACTTCCAAACACCGGGGAGCTGTTTTTT. V gene TRBV30 combines with J gene TRBJ2-2; D ambiguous. The CDR3 length is 15 residues. V gave up 6 bases and J gave up 2 bases, with 16 bases separating them. The germline V gene encodes CDR1 GTSNPN and CDR2 SVGIG (reference sequence).

In this sample, this clone turned up a few times. The gene calls are TRBV10-1 and TRBJ1-1; D gene unclear. The V end lost 0 bases, the J end lost 1 base, and 0 bases lay between the germline ends. The CDR3 is 12 residues long. CDR1 WNHNN and CDR2 SYGVQD come from the germline V gene (reference sequence). The CDR3 nucleotides are TGCGCCAGCAGTGAGTCGAACACTGAAGCTTTCTTT. Translating it yields CASSESNTEAFF.

The table lists this clone with a few counts. The chain carries TRBV6-1 and TRBJ2-7; the D is unclear. The CDR3 contains 14 residues. V lost 6 bases and J lost 4, with 16 bases in between. CDR1 and CDR2 from the germline V gene are MNHNS and SASEGT. The CDR3 protein is CASSMVRHGYEQYF. The DNA for the CDR3 is TGTGCCAGCAGCATGGTCCGGCACGGATACGAGCAGTACTTC.

The gene calls are TRBV9 and TRBJ2-7, with D maybe TRBD2 (5 bases). Trimming removed 4 bases at V and 1 base at J, with 15 bases between. In germline, CDR1 is SGDLS, CDR2 YYNGEE. The CDR3 runs to 15 residues. Here the CDR3 DNA reads TGTGCCAGCAGCCCCCGCGGGCTCCCATCCTACGAGCAGTACTTC. As protein: CASSPRGLPSYEQYF.

CDR3 protein: CASSEEEGAGNTIYF. CDR3 nucleotides: TGTGCCAGCAGTGAAGAAGAGGGGGCTGGAAACACCATATATTTT. The V gene is TRBV6-1, the J gene TRBJ1-3, with D maybe TRBD1 (6 bases). The CDR3 runs 15 residues. Trimming pared 1 base from V and 2 bases from J, leaving 9 bases between. From germline, CDR1 is MNHNS and CDR2 SASEGT.

This clone was observed a single time. This chain uses TRBV7-8 with TRBJ1-2, with D maybe TRBD1 (5 bases). This CDR3 contains 16 residues. The V end lost 1 base, the J end lost 8 bases, and 20 bases lay between the germline ends. Germline CDR1 SGHVS, CDR2 FQNEAQ. The CDR3 DNA reads as TGTGCCAGCAGCTTAGGGACGGGGACCATAGGGATGGGCTACACCTTC. Encoded protein: CASSLGTGTIGMGYTF.

The J gene is TRBJ1-2, the V gene TRBV7-2; D gene ambiguous. Trimming cost V 1 base and J 4 bases, with 10 bases left between them. The CDR3 sequence is 14 residues long. Germline V lookup: CDR1 SGHTA, CDR2 FQGNSA. CDR3 bases: TGTGCCAGCAGCTTAGACAGTGACGGCTATGGCTACACCTTC. Protein sequence: CASSLDSDGYGYTF.

As concerns this clone: A much more abundant neighbour one base away suggests this may be a read error. The chain couples TRBV6-2 or TRBV6-3 to TRBJ2-7; 8 nucleotides match TRBD2. CDR3 length: 16 residues. V lost 4 bases and J lost 6; bases outside the gene matches: 14. Germline V gives CDR1 MNHEY, CDR2 SVGEGT. As DNA, the CDR3 is TGTGCCAGCAGTTTCACGATCGGACTAGCCCTGGTCGAGCAGTACTTC. Residues: CASSFTIGLALVEQYF.

V usage is TRBV5-1 and J usage is TRBJ2-3; TRBD2 matches at 8 bases. Germline V gene lookup returns CDR1 SGHRS and CDR2 YFSETQ. This CDR3 contains 15 residues. V shed 2 bases, J shed 0 bases, and the junction held 2 bases outside the gene matches. CDR3 region: CASSLLAASTDTQYF. CDR3 sequence (DNA): TGCGCCAGCAGCTTACTAGCGGCTAGCACAGATACGCAGTATTTT. The complete variable domain, with remaining parts taken from reference TRBV5-1 and TRBJ2-3, reads KAGVTQTPRYLIKTRGQQVTLSCSPISGHRSVSWYQQTPGQGLQFLFEYFSETQRNKGNFPGRFSGRQFSNSRSEMNVSTLELGDSALYLCASSLLAASTDTQYFGPGTRLTVL.

This clone was seen more than once but under ten times. The rearrangement links TRBV28 to TRBJ2-6; D remains ambiguous. V gave up 1 base and J gave up 2 bases, with 3 bases separating them. CDR3 size: 14 residues. Germline V gene lookup returns CDR1 MDHEN and CDR2 SYDVKM. CDR3 in DNA: TGTGCCAGCAGTTTATACGCTGGGGCCAACGTCCTGACTTTC. Its protein product is CASSLYAGANVLTF.

The V and J genes are TRBV20-1 and TRBJ1-2; TRBD1 matches 11 bases. Trimming took 2 bases from V and 2 from J; bases not matched to a gene: 7. The germline gives CDR1 DFQATT, CDR2 SNEGSKA (reference sequence). This CDR3 has 16 amino acids. The CDR3 nucleotides are TGCAGTGCTAGAAGGACAGGGGGCGATTTCAACTATGGCTACACCTTC. Translated: CSARRTGGDFNYGYTF.

The chain recombines TRBV5-1 with TRBJ2-2; D gene ambiguous. The CDR3 covers 13 residues. V gave up 1 base and J gave up 4 bases, with 5 bases separating them. Looked up from germline, CDR1 is SGHRS and CDR2 is YFSETQ. CDR3 sequence reads: CASSLKLTGELFF. For the CDR3, the DNA is TGCGCCAGCAGCTTGAAGCTCACCGGGGAGCTGTTTTTT.